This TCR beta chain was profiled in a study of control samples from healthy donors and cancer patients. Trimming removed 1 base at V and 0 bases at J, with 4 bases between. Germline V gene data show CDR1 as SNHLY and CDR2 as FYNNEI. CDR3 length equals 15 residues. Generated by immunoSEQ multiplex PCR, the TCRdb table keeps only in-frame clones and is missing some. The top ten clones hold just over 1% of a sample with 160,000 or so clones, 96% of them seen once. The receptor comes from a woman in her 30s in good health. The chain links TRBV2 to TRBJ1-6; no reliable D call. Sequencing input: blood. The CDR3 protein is CASSEGDSYNSPLHF. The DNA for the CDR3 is TGTGCCAGCAGTGAAGGTGACTCCTATAATTCACCCCTCCACTTT.